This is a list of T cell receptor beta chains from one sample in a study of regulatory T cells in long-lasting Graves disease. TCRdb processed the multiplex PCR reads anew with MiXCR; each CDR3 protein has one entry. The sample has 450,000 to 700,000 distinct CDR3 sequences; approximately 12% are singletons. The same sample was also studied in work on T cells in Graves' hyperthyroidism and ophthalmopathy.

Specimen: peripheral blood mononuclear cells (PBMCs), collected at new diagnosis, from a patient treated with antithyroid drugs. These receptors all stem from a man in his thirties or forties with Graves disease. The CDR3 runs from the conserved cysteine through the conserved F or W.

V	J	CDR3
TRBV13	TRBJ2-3	CASSSTSGRLTDTQYF
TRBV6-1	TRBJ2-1	CASSTTQHNEQFF
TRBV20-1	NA	CSAAGRAGGSSYEQYF
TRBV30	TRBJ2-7	CAWGGTSGSREQYF
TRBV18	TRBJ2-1	CASSPLLSSYNEQFF
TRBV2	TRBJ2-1	CASLIGGSYNEQFF
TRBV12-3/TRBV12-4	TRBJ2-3	CASTRGGGTDTQYF
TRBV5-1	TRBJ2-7	CASSLHGLSLSYEQYF
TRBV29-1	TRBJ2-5	CSSGGSRTQYF
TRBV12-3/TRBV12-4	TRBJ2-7	CASRGHGADEQYF
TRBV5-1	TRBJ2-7	CASSPGTSGAEQYF
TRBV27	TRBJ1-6	CASSQGSVNSPLHF
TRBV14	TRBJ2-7	CASSPGQGFISYEQYF
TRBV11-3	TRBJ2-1	CASSPWDGYNEQFF
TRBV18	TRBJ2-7	CASSLGTSEVAEQYF
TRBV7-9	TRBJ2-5	CASSLLTGVETQYF
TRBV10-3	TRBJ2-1	CAISERLARGYEQFF
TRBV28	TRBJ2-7	CASSFPRLAGPIYEQYF
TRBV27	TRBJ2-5	CASSSVGKETQYF
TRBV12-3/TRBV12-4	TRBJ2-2	CASSLWPSGRVAGELFF